The rows below give T cell receptor beta chains drawn from one sample of a study of CD8 T cells in Susac syndrome. Each CDR3 protein is one row after TCRdb ran MiXCR on the immunoSEQ multiplex PCR reads. The data hold under 350,000 distinct CDR3 sequences, with around 92% observed a single time. Sequencing input: CD4+ T cells from PBMCs. These receptors were obtained from a human donor with multiple sclerosis. CDR3s include the opening cysteine and the closing phenylalanine or tryptophan. The D gene is left open where the match is weak. Clone size appears in some rows only: once, few, many, or a class for an expanded clone.

CDR3nt: TGTGCCAGCGGAACAGGGACGAGCGGAAACACCATATATTTT
CDR3aa: CASGTGTSGNTIYF
j_gene: TRBJ1-3
v_gene: TRBV6-1
d_gene: .
abundance: .

CDR3nt: TGTGCCATCAGGGCTATTAGCGGGAGCTACGATGAGCAGTTCTTC
CDR3aa: CAIRAISGSYDEQFF
j_gene: TRBJ2-1
v_gene: TRBV10-3
d_gene: TRBD2
abundance: .

CDR3nt: TGTGCCAGCAGCTTTAGCTTGGGGACTAGCTCTTACAATGAGCAGTTCTTC
CDR3aa: CASSFSLGTSSYNEQFF
j_gene: TRBJ2-1
v_gene: TRBV5-4
d_gene: TRBD2
abundance: .

CDR3nt: TGTGCCTGGACCAAGGGGGTGCTGAACACTGAAGCTTTCTTT
CDR3aa: CAWTKGVLNTEAFF
j_gene: TRBJ1-1
v_gene: TRBV30
d_gene: .
abundance: .

CDR3nt: TGTGCCAGCAGAACCGGGACTAGCCCAGATACGCAGTATTTT
CDR3aa: CASRTGTSPDTQYF
j_gene: TRBJ2-3
v_gene: TRBV2
d_gene: TRBD2
abundance: .

CDR3nt: TGTGCCAGTGGGGGTTCTCGCAATCAGCCCCAGCATTTT
CDR3aa: CASGGSRNQPQHF
j_gene: TRBJ1-5
v_gene: TRBV6-5
d_gene: .
abundance: .

CDR3nt: TGCGCCAGCAGCCAAGCGGGTGGGAGGGCCTATGAGCAGTTCTTC
CDR3aa: CASSQAGGRAYEQFF
j_gene: TRBJ2-1
v_gene: TRBV4-3
d_gene: TRBD2
abundance: .

CDR3nt: TGCGCCAGCAGCCCCGACCCACGCATCTCTGGAAACACCATATATTTT
CDR3aa: CASSPDPRISGNTIYF
j_gene: TRBJ1-3
v_gene: TRBV5-1
d_gene: .
abundance: once

CDR3nt: TGTGCCAGCAGCGCCAGGGGTTTCTGGGGCTACACCTTC
CDR3aa: CASSARGFWGYTF
j_gene: TRBJ1-2
v_gene: TRBV7-9
d_gene: .
abundance: .

CDR3nt: TGTGCCAGCAGCTTTACTGGCGGGGGGTACAATGAGCAGTTCTTC
CDR3aa: CASSFTGGGYNEQFF
j_gene: TRBJ2-1
v_gene: TRBV5-4
d_gene: TRBD2
abundance: .

CDR3nt: TGTGCCAGCAGCGTAGGAGTCTTTAGCGGGAGAAAGGCAGATACGCAGTATTTT
CDR3aa: CASSVGVFSGRKADTQYF
j_gene: TRBJ2-3
v_gene: TRBV9
d_gene: TRBD2
abundance: once

CDR3nt: TGTGCCAGCAGCGGCCGTTTTTCCCCGAACACCGGGGAGCTGTTTTTT
CDR3aa: CASSGRFSPNTGELFF
j_gene: TRBJ2-2
v_gene: TRBV2
d_gene: .
abundance: .

CDR3nt: TGTGCCAGCAGCTTAGTTGGGGTGGGGGGGTATGGCTACACCTTC
CDR3aa: CASSLVGVGGYGYTF
j_gene: TRBJ1-2
v_gene: TRBV7-8
d_gene: .
abundance: .

CDR3nt: TGTGCCAGTAGGGGTGCCCGTCAGGGTCGAGGGAATGAGCAGTTCTTC
CDR3aa: CASRGARQGRGNEQFF
j_gene: TRBJ2-1
v_gene: TRBV19
d_gene: .
abundance: .

CDR3nt: TGTGCCAGCAGCAAGACTAGCGGGGGTAGCACAGATACGCAGTATTTT
CDR3aa: CASSKTSGGSTDTQYF
j_gene: TRBJ2-3
v_gene: TRBV21-1
d_gene: .
abundance: .

CDR3nt: TGCAGCGTTGGTCGGTCAGGGGCAAACACTGAAGCTTTCTTT
CDR3aa: CSVGRSGANTEAFF
j_gene: TRBJ1-1
v_gene: TRBV29-1
d_gene: .
abundance: .

CDR3nt: TGTGCCGGACTCTCACAGGGGGCTGGCAAAAACATTCAGTACTTC
CDR3aa: CAGLSQGAGKNIQYF
j_gene: TRBJ2-4
v_gene: TRBV6-5
d_gene: TRBD1
abundance: .

CDR3nt: TGTGCCACGGGACAGTCCTACGAGCAGTACTTC
CDR3aa: CATGQSYEQYF
j_gene: TRBJ2-7
v_gene: TRBV10-3
d_gene: TRBD1
abundance: .

CDR3nt: TGCAGCGTTGTGGCAGGGGGTGGCGGGGAGCTGTTTTTT
CDR3aa: CSVVAGGGGELFF
j_gene: TRBJ2-2
v_gene: TRBV29-1
d_gene: TRBD1
abundance: .

CDR3nt: TGCGCCAGCAGCCCCCGGGGGGGTGGACAAGAGACCCAGTACTTC
CDR3aa: CASSPRGGGQETQYF
j_gene: TRBJ2-5
v_gene: TRBV4-1
d_gene: TRBD2
abundance: .

CDR3nt: TGTGCCTGGCGGGGGACAATCGGCGAAAAACTGTTTTTT
CDR3aa: CAWRGTIGEKLFF
j_gene: TRBJ1-4
v_gene: TRBV30
d_gene: .
abundance: .

CDR3nt: TGTGCCAGCAGCTTGTCCGGGACAGGGACTTCACCCCTCCACTTT
CDR3aa: CASSLSGTGTSPLHF
j_gene: TRBJ1-6
v_gene: TRBV7-9
d_gene: TRBD1
abundance: .

CDR3nt: TGTGCCAGCACGAACCTCCCCCCGTTACGTGGCACCTACGAGCAGTACTTC
CDR3aa: CASTNLPPLRGTYEQYF
j_gene: TRBJ2-7
v_gene: TRBV27
d_gene: .
abundance: once

CDR3nt: TGCAGTGCTCTAGATTCAGGTGGGGCACATGGCTACACCTTC
CDR3aa: CSALDSGGAHGYTF
j_gene: TRBJ1-2
v_gene: TRBV20-1
d_gene: .
abundance: .

CDR3nt: TGTGCCAGCTCTCCCGCGGGGCGAGGCAATCAGCCCCAGCATTTT
CDR3aa: CASSPAGRGNQPQHF
j_gene: TRBJ1-5
v_gene: TRBV18
d_gene: .
abundance: .

CDR3nt: TGTGCCAGCAGGCTGCAAGGGACCGGGGAGCTGTTTTTT
CDR3aa: CASRLQGTGELFF
j_gene: TRBJ2-2
v_gene: TRBV27
d_gene: .
abundance: .

CDR3nt: TGTGCCAGCAGCCCTCCGGGCCCCGCTTTCCGTGGCTACACCTTC
CDR3aa: CASSPPGPAFRGYTF
j_gene: TRBJ1-2
v_gene: TRBV3-1
d_gene: .
abundance: .

CDR3nt: TGTGCCAGTCAAAGGAACACTGAAGCTTTCTTT
CDR3aa: CASQRNTEAFF
j_gene: TRBJ1-1
v_gene: TRBV12-3/TRBV12-4
d_gene: .
abundance: .

CDR3nt: TGCAGCGTTAAAATTCTGTATTCCACTGAAGCTTTCTTT
CDR3aa: CSVKILYSTEAFF
j_gene: TRBJ1-1
v_gene: TRBV29-1
d_gene: .
abundance: .

CDR3nt: TGCAGTGCTACAGTATTGGACCCATATAATTCACCCCTCCACTTT
CDR3aa: CSATVLDPYNSPLHF
j_gene: TRBJ1-6
v_gene: TRBV20-1
d_gene: .
abundance: .

CDR3nt: TGCAGTGCCACCGTTAGCGGGAGGGCCGGGCCAACAGATACGCAGTATTTT
CDR3aa: CSATVSGRAGPTDTQYF
j_gene: TRBJ2-3
v_gene: TRBV20-1
d_gene: TRBD2
abundance: .

CDR3nt: TGCAGCGTTAAATTGGGGGGCTGGGACGAGCAGTACTTC
CDR3aa: CSVKLGGWDEQYF
j_gene: TRBJ2-7
v_gene: TRBV29-1
d_gene: .
abundance: .

CDR3nt: TGTGCCGGTAGGACAGCAACTAATGAAAAACTGTTTTTT
CDR3aa: CAGRTATNEKLFF
j_gene: TRBJ1-4
v_gene: TRBV6-2/TRBV6-3
d_gene: .
abundance: .

CDR3nt: TGTGCCAGCAGCTCAACCGGGCCCGCAGATACGCAGTATTTT
CDR3aa: CASSSTGPADTQYF
j_gene: TRBJ2-3
v_gene: TRBV5-5
d_gene: .
abundance: .

CDR3nt: TGCAGCACCGGACAGGGCGCAGATACGCAGTATTTT
CDR3aa: CSTGQGADTQYF
j_gene: TRBJ2-3
v_gene: TRBV29-1
d_gene: TRBD1
abundance: .

CDR3nt: TGTGCCAGCAGCCAATTTGAGCATACGCAGTATTTT
CDR3aa: CASSQFEHTQYF
j_gene: TRBJ2-3
v_gene: TRBV3-1
d_gene: .
abundance: .

CDR3nt: TGTGCCACTGGGGCCGACAGCGACACCATATATTTT
CDR3aa: CATGADSDTIYF
j_gene: TRBJ1-3
v_gene: TRBV6-1
d_gene: .
abundance: .

CDR3nt: TGTGCCTGGAGTCTCGGTACCCCGAACACTGAAGCTTTCTTT
CDR3aa: CAWSLGTPNTEAFF
j_gene: TRBJ1-1
v_gene: TRBV30
d_gene: .
abundance: .

CDR3nt: TGTGCCAGCACCGAACGGGTCAAGAACACTGAAGCTTTCTTT
CDR3aa: CASTERVKNTEAFF
j_gene: TRBJ1-1
v_gene: TRBV6-1
d_gene: .
abundance: few

CDR3nt: TGTGCCTGGAGTCGGCAGGGGCTCGATGAGCAGTTCTTC
CDR3aa: CAWSRQGLDEQFF
j_gene: TRBJ2-1
v_gene: TRBV30
d_gene: .
abundance: .

CDR3nt: TGCGCCAGCAGCGCCGGGATCCCTGGTGAGACCCAGTACTTC
CDR3aa: CASSAGIPGETQYF
j_gene: TRBJ2-5
v_gene: TRBV5-1
d_gene: .
abundance: .

CDR3nt: TGCAGCGTTTTGGGGTCGGGAAATGAGCAGTTCTTC
CDR3aa: CSVLGSGNEQFF
j_gene: TRBJ2-1
v_gene: TRBV29-1
d_gene: .
abundance: .